Listed below are T cell receptor beta chains from one sample, sequenced in a study of PD-1 blockade in classical Hodgkin lymphoma. Only in-frame clones appear in the TCRdb table, and some are missing; sequencing was by immunoSEQ multiplex PCR. The sample carries 20,000 to 30,000 clones, around 84% recorded once. The source was peripheral blood mononuclear cells (PBMCs), collected before the fourth cycle of nivolumab. The source is a human donor with classical Hodgkin lymphoma. The CDR3 runs from the conserved cysteine through the conserved F or W. The D gene is left open where the match is weak. Rows may omit the clone size; those that give it use once, few, many or a size class.

>NA|TRBV28|once|TRBJ1-2|13
TGTGCCAGCAGAGGGGGGTGGGGCTATGGCTACACCTTC
CASRGGWGYGYTF
>NA|TRBV7-2|NA|TRBJ1-1|14
TGTGCCAGCAGCCTCAGGAGCATGAACACTGAAGCTTTCTTT
CASSLRSMNTEAFF
>TRBD1|TRBV6-1|once|TRBJ1-1|13
TGTGCCGGGCGTCAGGGGGTGAACACTGAAGCTTTCTTT
CAGRQGVNTEAFF
>TRBD1|TRBV5-6|NA|TRBJ1-4|16
TGTGCCAGCAGCTTTAAGAGGACAGGGTCTAATGAAAAACTGTTTTTT
CASSFKRTGSNEKLFF
>NA|TRBV5-6|NA|TRBJ1-1|14
TGTGCCAGCAGCTTGGGTGGAACGAACACTGAAGCTTTCTTT
CASSLGGTNTEAFF
>TRBD1|TRBV5-6|NA|TRBJ2-7|17
TGTGCCAGCAGCTCCTTGACCGGGACAGGGAGCGGCTACGAGCAGTACTTC
CASSSLTGTGSGYEQYF
>NA|TRBV4-1|NA|TRBJ1-1|12
TGCGCCAGCAGCCACCCCGGGGCTGAAGCTTTCTTT
CASSHPGAEAFF
>NA|TRBV6-5|NA|TRBJ1-2|15
TGTGCCAGCAGTGGGACGAGGGACGGCTATCTTGGCTACACCTTC
CASSGTRDGYLGYTF
>TRBD2|TRBV5-4|NA|TRBJ2-3|15
TGTGCCAGCAGGCTAGCGGGGGGGCTCACAGATACGCAGTATTTT
CASRLAGGLTDTQYF
>NA|TRBV7-3|NA|TRBJ2-3|15
TGTGCCAGCAGCTTACAGGGTTCTGGCCCAGATACGCAGTATTTT
CASSLQGSGPDTQYF
>NA|TRBV7-8|NA|TRBJ2-7|17
TGTGCCAGCAGCTTACCCACAGTGGGGACACCTAACTACGAGCAGTACTTC
CASSLPTVGTPNYEQYF
>NA|TRBV6-5|NA|TRBJ2-1|12
TGTGCCAGTCTCAGCTCCTACAATGAGCAGTTCTTC
CASLSSYNEQFF
>NA|TRBV14|NA|TRBJ2-2|13
TGTGCCAGCAGCCAAGCTAATTCAGAGGAGCTGTTTTTT
CASSQANSEELFF
>TRBD2|TRBV2|NA|TRBJ2-7|13
TGTGCCAGCATGACCGGGACTAGCTCCGAGCAGTACTTC
CASMTGTSSEQYF